The 24 T cell receptor beta chains below were found in one sample sequenced in a study of identifying expanded T cells in peripheral blood. The repertoire was sequenced with immunoSEQ multiplex PCR; TCRdb's copy has only in-frame clones and lacks some. The table records 110,000 or so clones, 88% of them present only once. The specimen sequenced was blood. All receptors derive from a person between 18 and 75 years old in good health.

There are a few counts of this clone. The V and J genes are TRBV11-3 and TRBJ2-5; D gene uncertain. V was clipped by 5 bases and J by 4 bases, with 14 bases between them. Germline V gene lookup returns CDR1 SGHNT and CDR2 YENEEA. The CDR3 is 14 residues long. The CDR3 DNA reads as TGTGCCAGCAGCCGCGGTCCTAGTGGAGAGACCCAGTACTTC. This sequence encodes CASSRGPSGETQYF.

The J gene is TRBJ2-3, the V gene TRBV7-2; D remains unclear. The CDR3 has 12 residues. Looked up from germline, CDR1 is SGHTA and CDR2 is FQGNSA. Trimming cost V 5 bases and J 4 bases, with 7 bases left between them. CDR3 sequence (DNA): TGTGCCAGCAGCCGGACCCCAGATACGCAGTATTTT. Translation gives CASSRTPDTQYF.

The genes are TRBV28 and TRBJ1-1; D gene unclear. The ends were cut back, 8 bases at V and 6 bases at J, with 16 bases in the middle. There are 13 residues in the CDR3. Per the germline V gene, CDR1 is MDHEN and CDR2 is SYDVKM. In nucleotides, the CDR3 is TGTGCCAGCCTCCCGGGTGGAAAATCTGAAGCTTTCTTT. Protein product: CASLPGGKSEAFF.

This clone was found once. V usage is TRBV14 and J usage is TRBJ2-1, with D possibly TRBD2 on 6 matching bases. The CDR3 is made up of 15 amino acids. The V and J ends lost 1 base and 5 bases respectively, with 12 bases between them. Germline-derived CDR1 and CDR2 are SGHDN and FVKESK. The CDR3 nucleotides read TGTGCCAGCAGCCAAGGACTAGTTGGCGACAATGAGCAGTTCTTC. As protein: CASSQGLVGDNEQFF.

The genes are TRBV7-6 and TRBJ1-1; tentatively, D is TRBD1 (5 bases). The CDR3 is 14 amino acids. The ends were cut back, 5 bases at V and 1 base at J, with 11 bases in the middle. Germline V gene data show CDR1 as SGHVS and CDR2 as FNYEAQ. The CDR3 loop reads CASSPGHANTEAFF. DNA of the CDR3: TGTGCCAGCAGCCCCGGACACGCGAACACTGAAGCTTTCTTT.

The rearrangement joins TRBV7-6 to TRBJ2-7; 9 bases align to TRBD1. Germline V CDR1 and CDR2: SGHVS, FNYEAQ. The CDR3 loop spans 14 amino acids. Trimming cost V 7 bases and J 6 bases; bases outside gene matches: 10. The CDR3 sequence: CASNGGTGRREQYF. CDR3 DNA: TGTGCCAGCAATGGCGGGACAGGGAGACGCGAGCAGTACTTC.

CDR3 region: CASTGGTGPGQPQHF. As DNA, the CDR3 is TGTGCCAGCACCGGGGGGACAGGGCCCGGACAGCCCCAGCATTTT. J is TRBJ1-5 and V is TRBV28; 9 bases align to TRBD1. The junction had 11 bases not matched to a gene; V was cut back by 7 bases and J by 7 bases. The V gene's germline CDR1 is MDHEN and CDR2 SYDVKM. This CDR3 contains 15 residues.

The CDR3: CASSQDVRGTQYF. The CDR3 DNA follows: TGCGCCAGCAGCCAAGATGTCAGAGGTACCCAGTACTTC. The chain carries TRBV4-1 and TRBJ2-5, with D unclear. The germline V gene encodes CDR1 MGHRA and CDR2 YSYEKL. With 0 bases removed from V and 8 bases from J, the gap between germline ends came to 10 bases. CDR3 length equals 13 residues.

The chain joins TRBV7-9 to TRBJ1-1; no firm D call. Germline CDR1 reads SEHNR; CDR2 reads FQNEAQ (reference sequence). This CDR3 is 13 amino acids long. V was clipped by 1 base and J by 4 bases, with 7 bases between them. The CDR3 DNA is TGTGCCAGCAGCTTAGGGACGGGCACTGAAGCTTTCTTT. Translation gives CASSLGTGTEAFF.

In this sample, this clone turned up once. The gene calls are TRBV28 and TRBJ2-1; TRBD2 matches 9 bases. Trimming at V came to 6 bases and at J to 7 bases, leaving 10 bases not matched to a gene. Germline loops: CDR1 MDHEN, CDR2 SYDVKM. The length of the CDR3 is 15 residues. The CDR3, as DNA: TGTGCCAGCAGGCCCGGGACTAGCTGGGGGAATGAGCAGTTCTTC. Residues: CASRPGTSWGNEQFF. Together with reference TRBV28 and TRBJ2-1, the CDR3 gives the full variable domain: DVKVTQSSRYLVKRTGEKVFLECVQDMDHENMFWYRQDPGLGLRLIYFSYDVKMKEKGDIPEGYSVSREKKERFSLILESASTNQTSMYLCASRPGTSWGNEQFFGPGTRLTVL.

The chain combines TRBV7-9 with TRBJ1-2; tentatively, D is TRBD1 (5 bases). CDR3 length: 15 residues. The germline gives CDR1 SEHNR, CDR2 FQNEAQ (reference sequence). V lost 0 bases and J lost 0, with 8 bases in between. The CDR3 region is CASSLAGGSNYGYTF. For the CDR3, the DNA is TGTGCCAGCAGCTTAGCGGGGGGTTCTAACTATGGCTACACCTTC.

The genes are TRBV5-1 and TRBJ1-2; 7 bases map to TRBD1. With V trimmed by 1 base and J by 5 bases, 8 bases remained unmatched. Germline assignment: CDR1 SGHRS and CDR2 YFSETQ. This CDR3 comprises 15 residues. The CDR3 sequence: CASSLLGDRTYGYTF. The CDR3 nucleotides read TGCGCCAGCAGCTTGCTGGGGGACAGAACATATGGCTACACCTTC. Using reference TRBV5-1 and TRBJ1-2 for the parts outside the CDR3, the full variable domain is KAGVTQTPRYLIKTRGQQVTLSCSPISGHRSVSWYQQTPGQGLQFLFEYFSETQRNKGNFPGRFSGRQFSNSRSEMNVSTLELGDSALYLCASSLLGDRTYGYTFGSGTRLTVV.

V and J are TRBV6-6 and TRBJ1-2, with TRBD1 matching 8 bases. After removal of 2 bases from V and 5 bases from J, the junction contained 4 bases not matched to a gene. This CDR3 has 14 amino acids. CDR1 and CDR2 from the germline V gene are MNHNY and SVGAGI (reference sequence). The CDR3, as DNA: TGTGCCAGCAGTTACCAAGGACAGGGTTATGGCTACACCTTC. Translated: CASSYQGQGYGYTF.

This chain uses TRBV7-2 with TRBJ1-2, with TRBD1 as a possible D gene (6 bases). The CDR3 covers 14 residues. CDR1 is SGHTA, CDR2 FQGNSA, per germline. Trimming stripped 4 bases from V and 12 bases from J, with 21 bases between. The CDR3 DNA follows: TGTGCCAGCAGCTCCCCAGGCGGGGGGCTCGGGGACACCTTC. It encodes CASSSPGGGLGDTF. The complete variable domain, with remaining parts taken from reference TRBV7-2 and TRBJ1-2, reads GAGVSQSPSNKVTEKGKDVELRCDPISGHTALYWYRQSLGQGLEFLIYFQGNSAPDKSGLPSDRFSAERTGGSVSTLTIQRTQQEDSAVYLCASSSPGGGLGDTFGSGTRLTVV.

The chain carries TRBV7-8 and TRBJ2-5; 14 bases are shared with TRBD2. The germline V gene has CDR1 SGHVS and CDR2 FQNEAQ. V shed 5 bases and J 7 bases; nucleotides not matched to a gene: 15. The CDR3 is 18 amino acids. The CDR3 DNA sequence: TGTGCCAGCAGCCCAAGGGCGACTAGCGGGGGGGCTATGGGGACCCAGTACTTC. It translates to CASSPRATSGGAMGTQYF.

The rearrangement links TRBV14 to TRBJ2-3; possibly TRBD2 for D (6 bases). The CDR3 extends over 15 amino acids. Per germline, CDR1 SGHDN and CDR2 FVKESK. The germline V and J ends were trimmed by 2 bases and 2 bases, with 11 bases remaining between them. The CDR3 region has the DNA TGTGCCAGCAGCCAAAGGACTACCTCCACAGATACGCAGTATTTT. Encoded protein: CASSQRTTSTDTQYF. Using reference TRBV14 and TRBJ2-3 for the parts outside the CDR3, the full variable domain is EAGVTQFPSHSVIEKGQTVTLRCDPISGHDNLYWYRRVMGKEIKFLLHFVKESKQDESGMPNNRFLAERTGGTYSTLKVQPAELEDSGVYFCASSQRTTSTDTQYFGPGTRLTVL.

The V gene is TRBV6-5, the J gene TRBJ1-1, with 10 bases identical to TRBD1. The CDR3 is 14 amino acids. V trimming: 6 bases; J trimming: 5 bases; junction bases outside the gene matches: 6. The germline V gene encodes CDR1 MNHEY and CDR2 SVGAGI. The chain's CDR3 is CASSGGQGETEAFF. CDR3 DNA: TGTGCCAGCAGCGGAGGACAGGGGGAGACTGAAGCTTTCTTT.

The rearrangement joins TRBV5-6 to TRBJ2-3, with TRBD2 identical over 9 bases. The trim removed 2 bases at V and 6 bases at J, leaving 10 bases unmatched. The germline gives CDR1 SGHDT, CDR2 YYEEEE. This CDR3 contains 16 residues. CDR3 in DNA: TGTGCCAGCAGCTTCTATCGGACTAGCGCCAGCGATACGCAGTATTTT. Protein sequence: CASSFYRTSASDTQYF.

This clone turned up a few times. The chain couples TRBV6-6 to TRBJ1-2; a possible D gene is TRBD1 (6 bases). The V end lost 0 bases, the J end lost 6 bases, and 8 bases lay between the germline ends. Per germline, CDR1 MNHNY and CDR2 SVGAGI (reference sequence). The CDR3 has 13 residues. Written as DNA, the CDR3 is TGTGCCAGCAGTTACTCGAGACAGGATGGCTACACCTTC. Protein: CASSYSRQDGYTF.

The rearrangement links TRBV28 to TRBJ1-5; the D is unclear. This CDR3 is 15 amino acids long. V lost 5 bases to trimming and J lost 4 bases, with 15 bases between them. Per germline, CDR1 MDHEN and CDR2 SYDVKM. CDR3 amino acids: CASSRAWVPNQPQHF. The DNA for the CDR3 is TGTGCCAGCAGTAGGGCCTGGGTTCCGAATCAGCCCCAGCATTTT.

The gene calls are TRBV19 and TRBJ1-1, with a weak D call TRBD1 (5 bases). The CDR3 is 14 amino acids. The V gene lost 5 bases and the J gene lost 4 bases, with 14 bases spanning the gap. CDR1 is LNHDA, CDR2 SQIVND, per germline (reference sequence). CDR3 amino acids: CASSYVSGGTEAFF. The CDR3 DNA follows: TGTGCCAGTAGTTACGTTTCGGGGGGCACTGAAGCTTTCTTT.

The chain is built from TRBV7-2 and TRBJ2-5; D remains unclear. The V gene lost 5 bases and the J gene lost 7 bases, with 14 bases spanning the gap. The CDR3 extends over 13 amino acids. Germline assignment: CDR1 SGHTA and CDR2 FQGNSA. This chain's CDR3 is CASSAPLEVTQYF. The DNA for the CDR3 is TGTGCCAGCAGCGCGCCCCTTGAGGTGACCCAGTACTTC.

The chain recombines TRBV11-2 with TRBJ2-5, with D perhaps TRBD1 (6 bases). The J call is doubtful: the DNA matches TRBJ2-7 better. The CDR3 spans 15 residues. The V gene's germline CDR1 is SGHAT and CDR2 FQNNGV. The CDR3 DNA reads as TGTGCCAGCAGCTTAGGTTCAGGGGATCACTACGAGCAGTACTTC. It is translated as CASSLGSGDHYEQYF.

This rearrangement joins TRBV5-4 to TRBJ1-2; D is uncertain. The CDR3 is made up of 16 amino acids. The V and J ends lost 0 bases and 6 bases respectively, with 18 bases between them. The V gene's germline CDR1 is SGHNT and CDR2 YYREEE (reference sequence). In DNA, the CDR3 is TGTGCCAGCAGCTTGGTTCAGCCAAGTAGAATAAATGGCTACACCTTC. This codes for CASSLVQPSRINGYTF.